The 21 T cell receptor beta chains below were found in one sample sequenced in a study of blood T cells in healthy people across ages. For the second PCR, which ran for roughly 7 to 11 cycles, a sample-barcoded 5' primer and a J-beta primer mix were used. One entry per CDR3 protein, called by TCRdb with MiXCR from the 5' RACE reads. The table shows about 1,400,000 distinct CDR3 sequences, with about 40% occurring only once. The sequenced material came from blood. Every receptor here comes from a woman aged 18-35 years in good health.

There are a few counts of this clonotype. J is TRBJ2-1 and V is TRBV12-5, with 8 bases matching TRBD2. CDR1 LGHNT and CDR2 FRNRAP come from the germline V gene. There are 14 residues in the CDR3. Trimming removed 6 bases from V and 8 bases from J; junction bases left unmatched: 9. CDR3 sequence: CASGGKGLDDEQFF. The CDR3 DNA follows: TGTGCTAGTGGGGGAAAGGGACTAGACGATGAGCAGTTCTTC.

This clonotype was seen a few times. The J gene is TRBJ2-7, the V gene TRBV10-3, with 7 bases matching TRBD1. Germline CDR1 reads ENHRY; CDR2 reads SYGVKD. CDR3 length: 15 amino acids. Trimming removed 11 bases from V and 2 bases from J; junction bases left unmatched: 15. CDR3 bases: TGTGCCGCACGTAGGACAGGTTGGGAGACCTACGAGCAGTACTTC. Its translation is CAARRTGWETYEQYF.

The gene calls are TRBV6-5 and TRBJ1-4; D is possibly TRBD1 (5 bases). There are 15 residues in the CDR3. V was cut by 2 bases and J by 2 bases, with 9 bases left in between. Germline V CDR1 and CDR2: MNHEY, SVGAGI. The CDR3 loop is CASSYARGTNEKLFF. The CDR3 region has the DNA TGTGCCAGCAGTTACGCGAGGGGTACTAATGAAAAACTGTTTTTT.

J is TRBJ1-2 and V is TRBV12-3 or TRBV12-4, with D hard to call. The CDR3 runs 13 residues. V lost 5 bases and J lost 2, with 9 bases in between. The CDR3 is CASSLMINYGYTF. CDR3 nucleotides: TGTGCCAGCAGTCTGATGATCAACTATGGCTACACCTTC.

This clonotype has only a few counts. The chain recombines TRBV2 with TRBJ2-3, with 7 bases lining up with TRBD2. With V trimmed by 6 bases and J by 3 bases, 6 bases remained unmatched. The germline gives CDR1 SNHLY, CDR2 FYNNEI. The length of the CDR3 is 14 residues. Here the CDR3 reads CASSSGTTTDTQYF. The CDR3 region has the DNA TGTGCCAGCAGCTCCGGGACTACTACAGATACGCAGTATTTT.

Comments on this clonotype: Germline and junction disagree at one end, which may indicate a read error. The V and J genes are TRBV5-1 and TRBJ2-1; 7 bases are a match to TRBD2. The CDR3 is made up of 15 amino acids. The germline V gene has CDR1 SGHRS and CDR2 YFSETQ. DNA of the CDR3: TGCACCAGCAGCTTGATGCGGGAGTCCTACAATGAGCAGTTCTTC. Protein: CTSSLMRESYNEQFF.

In DNA form, the CDR3 reads TGTGCCAGCAGTACCCAGACAGGGAGCTACGAGCAGTTCTTC. Translation gives CASSTQTGSYEQFF. The chain joins TRBV6-5 to TRBJ2-1; 7 bases map to TRBD1. CDR1 and CDR2 from the germline V gene are MNHEY and SVGAGI. V gave up 5 bases and J gave up 10 bases; unmatched junction bases: 11. The CDR3 covers 14 residues.

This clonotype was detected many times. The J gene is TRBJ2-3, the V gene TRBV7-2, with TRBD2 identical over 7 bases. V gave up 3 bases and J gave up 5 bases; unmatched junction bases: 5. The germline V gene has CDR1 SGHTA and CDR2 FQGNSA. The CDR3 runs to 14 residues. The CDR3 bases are TGTGCCAGCAGCTTTAGGACGGGGGGAGATACGCAGTATTTT. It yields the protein CASSFRTGGDTQYF.

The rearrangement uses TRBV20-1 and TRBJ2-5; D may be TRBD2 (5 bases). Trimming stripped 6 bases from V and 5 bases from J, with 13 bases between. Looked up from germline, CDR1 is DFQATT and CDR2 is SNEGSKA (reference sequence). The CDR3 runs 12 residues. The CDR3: CSARTEVETQYF. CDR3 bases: TGCAGTGCCAGGACGGAGGTGGAGACCCAGTACTTC.

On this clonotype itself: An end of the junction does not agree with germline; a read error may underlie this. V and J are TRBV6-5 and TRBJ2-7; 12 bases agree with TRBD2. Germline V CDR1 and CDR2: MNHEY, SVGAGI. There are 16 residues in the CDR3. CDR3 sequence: CAGSFQLAGGLYEQYF. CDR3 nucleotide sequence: TGTGCCGGCAGTTTCCAACTAGCGGGGGGCCTCTACGAGCAGTACTTC.

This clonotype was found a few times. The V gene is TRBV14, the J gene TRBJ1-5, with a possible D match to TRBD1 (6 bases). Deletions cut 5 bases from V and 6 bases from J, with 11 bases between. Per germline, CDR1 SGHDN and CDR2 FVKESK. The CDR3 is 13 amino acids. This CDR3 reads CASSAQGGQPQHF. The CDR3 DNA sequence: TGTGCCAGCAGCGCACAGGGCGGTCAGCCCCAGCATTTT.

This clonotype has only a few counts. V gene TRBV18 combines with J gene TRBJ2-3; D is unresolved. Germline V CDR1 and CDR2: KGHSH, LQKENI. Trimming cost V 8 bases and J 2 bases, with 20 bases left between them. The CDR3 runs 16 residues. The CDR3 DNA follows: TGTGCCAGCAGCAGCCAAGGCCTGAGCACCACAGATACGCAGTATTTT. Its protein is CASSSQGLSTTDTQYF.

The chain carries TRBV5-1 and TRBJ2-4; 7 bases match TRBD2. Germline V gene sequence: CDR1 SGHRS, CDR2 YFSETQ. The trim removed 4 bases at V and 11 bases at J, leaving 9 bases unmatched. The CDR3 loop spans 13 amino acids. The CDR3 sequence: CASSGTIGSFQYF. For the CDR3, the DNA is TGCGCCAGCAGCGGGACTATTGGTTCCTTTCAGTACTTC. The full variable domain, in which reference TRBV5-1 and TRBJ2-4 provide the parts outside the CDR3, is KAGVTQTPRYLIKTRGQQVTLSCSPISGHRSVSWYQQTPGQGLQFLFEYFSETQRNKGNFPGRFSGRQFSNSRSEMNVSTLELGDSALYLCASSGTIGSFQYFGAGTRLSVL.

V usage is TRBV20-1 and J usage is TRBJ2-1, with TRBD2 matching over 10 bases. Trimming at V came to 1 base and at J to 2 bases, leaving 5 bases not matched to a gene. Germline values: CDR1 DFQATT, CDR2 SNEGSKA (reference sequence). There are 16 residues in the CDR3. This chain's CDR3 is CSARGTSGVTYNEQFF. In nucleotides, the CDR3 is TGCAGTGCTAGAGGTACTAGCGGGGTTACCTACAATGAGCAGTTCTTC.

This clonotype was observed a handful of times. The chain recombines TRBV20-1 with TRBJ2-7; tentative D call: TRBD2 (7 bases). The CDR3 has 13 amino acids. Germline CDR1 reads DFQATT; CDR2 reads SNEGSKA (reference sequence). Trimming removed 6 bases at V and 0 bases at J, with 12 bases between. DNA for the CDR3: TGCAGTGCGGCGGGGGCCTTCTCCTACGAGCAGTACTTC. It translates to CSAAGAFSYEQYF.

CDR3 sequence (DNA): TGTGCCAGCAGTCTGCAGGAGGGAGTCTATGGCTACACCTTC. It translates to CASSLQEGVYGYTF. V gene TRBV25-1 combines with J gene TRBJ1-2; D unclear. V lost 5 bases and J lost 4, with 14 bases in between. The CDR3 loop spans 14 amino acids. Looked up from germline, CDR1 is MGHDK and CDR2 is SYGVNS.

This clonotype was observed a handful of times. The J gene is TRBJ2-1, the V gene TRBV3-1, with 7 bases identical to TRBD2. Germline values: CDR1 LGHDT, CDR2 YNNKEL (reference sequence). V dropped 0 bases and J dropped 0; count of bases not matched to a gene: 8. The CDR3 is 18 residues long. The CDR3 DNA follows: TGTGCCAGCAGCCAAGATTATAAGAGGGAGGGCTCCTACAATGAGCAGTTCTTC. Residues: CASSQDYKREGSYNEQFF.

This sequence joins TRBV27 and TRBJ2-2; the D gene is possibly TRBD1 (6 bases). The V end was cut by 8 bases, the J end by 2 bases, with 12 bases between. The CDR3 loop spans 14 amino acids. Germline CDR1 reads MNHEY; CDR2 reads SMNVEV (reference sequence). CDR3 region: CASRNRDNTGELFF. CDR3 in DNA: TGTGCCAGCCGGAACAGGGATAACACCGGGGAGCTGTTTTTT.

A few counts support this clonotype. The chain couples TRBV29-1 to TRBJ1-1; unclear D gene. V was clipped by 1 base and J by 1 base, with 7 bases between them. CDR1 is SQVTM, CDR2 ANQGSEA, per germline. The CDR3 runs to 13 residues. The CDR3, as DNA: TGCAGCGTTGAAGGACGGCAGAACACTGAAGCTTTCTTT. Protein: CSVEGRQNTEAFF.

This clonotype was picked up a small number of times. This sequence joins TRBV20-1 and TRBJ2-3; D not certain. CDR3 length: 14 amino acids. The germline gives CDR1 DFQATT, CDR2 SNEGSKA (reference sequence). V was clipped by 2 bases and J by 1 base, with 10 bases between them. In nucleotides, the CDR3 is TGCAGTGCTAGACCGCGGCACCGCACAGATACGCAGTATTTT. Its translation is CSARPRHRTDTQYF.

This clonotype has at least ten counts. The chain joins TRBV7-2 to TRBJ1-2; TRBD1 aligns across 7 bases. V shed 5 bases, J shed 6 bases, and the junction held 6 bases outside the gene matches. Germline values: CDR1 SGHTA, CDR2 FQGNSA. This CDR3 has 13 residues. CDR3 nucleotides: TGTGCCAGCAGCCCCGGGACAGAGGATGGCTACACCTTC. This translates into CASSPGTEDGYTF.